This TCR beta chain was found in a study of cytomegalovirus exposure and HLA in healthy donors. Overall study findings and caveats: Donors were assumed by presence/absence analyses to have roughly uniform sequencing depth.

A word on this clone: What it recognizes is unknown.

The V gene end was trimmed by 4 bases and the J gene end by 0 bases; junction bases not matched to a gene: 12. This CDR3 is 17 amino acids long. The germline V gene has CDR1 SGHNT and CDR2 YYREEE (reference sequence). PCR involved 60 Vbeta and 13 Jbeta primers. Using immunoSEQ multiplex PCR, the repertoire was profiled, and TCRdb retains in-frame clones only, with some absent. The data contain approximately 110,000 clones, about three quarters of them singletons. The sequence was collected from a man in his forties or fifties in good health and CMV-seronegative. Specimen: PBMCs. The chain links TRBV5-4 to TRBJ1-1, with 7 nucleotides matching TRBD1. The CDR3 spells CASSQGPGQFMNTEAFF. As DNA, the CDR3 is TGTGCCAGCAGCCAAGGACCGGGACAGTTCATGAACACTGAAGCTTTCTTT.